This section outlines one TCR beta chain sequence together with its context. The antigen is not known. The entry originates in a study of human T cells and chemical hapten exposure. The study, taken as a whole, reports: Among TCRs, those above 1 in 1000 frequency were unaffected by DPC sensitization.

From the RACE reads, TCRdb called clonotypes with MiXCR, one entry per CDR3 protein. The data show roughly 120,000 distinct CDR3 sequences, with roughly 13% seen just once and 2.8% held by the top ten. The sample's time point: pre-sensitization, week 0. Treatment: therapeutic diphenylcyclopropenone sensitization with weekly scalp DPC. The CDR3 contains 13 residues. Germline V gene lookup returns CDR1 SQVTM and CDR2 ANQGSEA. The germline V and J ends were trimmed by 1 base and 1 base, with 8 bases remaining between them. The V and J genes are TRBV29-1 and TRBJ2-7; TRBD1 or TRBD2 may be the D gene (5 bases each). The specimen was whole blood, collected in connection with sensitization to the hapten diphenylcyclopropenone (DPC). The sequence was obtained from a woman aged 18-29 years with alopecia areata. Some clones in this sample may be carry-over from other donors' samples. The CDR3 DNA is TGCAGCGTTGAAGGTGGGGGATCCTACGAGCAGTACTTC. It translates to CSVEGGGSYEQYF.